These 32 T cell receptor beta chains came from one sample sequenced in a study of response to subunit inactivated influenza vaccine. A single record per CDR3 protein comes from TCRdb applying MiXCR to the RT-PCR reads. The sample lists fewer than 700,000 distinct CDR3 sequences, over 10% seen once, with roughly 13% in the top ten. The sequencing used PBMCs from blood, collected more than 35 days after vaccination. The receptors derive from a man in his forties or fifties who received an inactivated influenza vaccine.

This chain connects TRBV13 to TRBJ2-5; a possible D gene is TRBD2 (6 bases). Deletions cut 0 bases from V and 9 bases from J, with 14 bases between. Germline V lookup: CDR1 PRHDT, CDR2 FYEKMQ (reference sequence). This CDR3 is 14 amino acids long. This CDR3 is CASSLGREPGAQYF. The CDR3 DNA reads TGTGCCAGCAGCTTAGGTCGGGAGCCGGGGGCCCAGTACTTC.

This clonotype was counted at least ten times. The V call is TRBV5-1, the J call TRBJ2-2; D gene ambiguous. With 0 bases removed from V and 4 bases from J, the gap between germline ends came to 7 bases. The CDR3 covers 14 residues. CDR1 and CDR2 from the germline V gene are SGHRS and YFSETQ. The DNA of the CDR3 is TGCGCCAGCAGCTTGGTTGTGGGCACCGGGGAGCTGTTTTTT. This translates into CASSLVVGTGELFF. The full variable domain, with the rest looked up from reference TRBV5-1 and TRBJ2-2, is KAGVTQTPRYLIKTRGQQVTLSCSPISGHRSVSWYQQTPGQGLQFLFEYFSETQRNKGNFPGRFSGRQFSNSRSEMNVSTLELGDSALYLCASSLVVGTGELFFGEGSRLTVL.

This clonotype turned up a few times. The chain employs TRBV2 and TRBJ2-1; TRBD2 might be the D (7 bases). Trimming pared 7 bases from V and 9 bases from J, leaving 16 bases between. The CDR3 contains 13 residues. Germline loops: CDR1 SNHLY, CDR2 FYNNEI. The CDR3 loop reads CASTGGQSAEQFF. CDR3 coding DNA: TGTGCCAGCACCGGGGGGCAAAGCGCTGAGCAGTTCTTC.

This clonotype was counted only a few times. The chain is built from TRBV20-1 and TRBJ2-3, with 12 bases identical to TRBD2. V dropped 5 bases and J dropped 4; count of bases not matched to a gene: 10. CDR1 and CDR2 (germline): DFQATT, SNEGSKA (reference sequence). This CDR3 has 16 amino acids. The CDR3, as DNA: TGCAGTGCTCATCCGACTCTAGCGGGGGGGCCAGATACGCAGTATTTT. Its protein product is CSAHPTLAGGPDTQYF.

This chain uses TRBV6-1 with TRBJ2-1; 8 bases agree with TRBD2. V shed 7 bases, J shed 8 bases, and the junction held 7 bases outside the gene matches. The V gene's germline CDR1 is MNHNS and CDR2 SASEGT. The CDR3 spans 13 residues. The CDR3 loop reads CASMTGGPYEQFF. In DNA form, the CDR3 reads TGTGCCAGCATGACGGGGGGGCCTTATGAGCAGTTCTTC.

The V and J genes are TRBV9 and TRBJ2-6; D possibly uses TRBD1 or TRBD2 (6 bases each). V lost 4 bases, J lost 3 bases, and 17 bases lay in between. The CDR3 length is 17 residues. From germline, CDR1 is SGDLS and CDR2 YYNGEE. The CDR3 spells CASSSTGGVFGANVLTF. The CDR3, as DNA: TGTGCCAGCAGCTCGACAGGAGGGGTTTTTGGGGCCAACGTCCTGACTTTC.

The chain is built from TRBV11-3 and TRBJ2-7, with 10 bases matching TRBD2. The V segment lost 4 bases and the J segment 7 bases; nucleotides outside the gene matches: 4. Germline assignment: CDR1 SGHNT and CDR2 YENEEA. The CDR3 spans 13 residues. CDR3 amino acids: CASSSLAGDEQYF. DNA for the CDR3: TGTGCCAGCAGCTCGCTAGCGGGAGATGAGCAGTACTTC.

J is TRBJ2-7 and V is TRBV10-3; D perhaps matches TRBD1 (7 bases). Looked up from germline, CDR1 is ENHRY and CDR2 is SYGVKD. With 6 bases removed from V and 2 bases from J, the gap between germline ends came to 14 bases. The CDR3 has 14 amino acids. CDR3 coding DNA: TGTGCCATCAGAGAGACAGGGAGGACCTACGAGCAGTACTTC. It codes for CAIRETGRTYEQYF.

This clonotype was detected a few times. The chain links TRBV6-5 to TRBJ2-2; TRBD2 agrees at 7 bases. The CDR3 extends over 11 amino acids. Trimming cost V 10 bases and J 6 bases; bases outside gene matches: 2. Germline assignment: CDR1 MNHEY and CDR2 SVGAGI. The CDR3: CATAGPGELFF. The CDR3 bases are TGTGCCACAGCGGGGCCCGGGGAGCTGTTTTTT.

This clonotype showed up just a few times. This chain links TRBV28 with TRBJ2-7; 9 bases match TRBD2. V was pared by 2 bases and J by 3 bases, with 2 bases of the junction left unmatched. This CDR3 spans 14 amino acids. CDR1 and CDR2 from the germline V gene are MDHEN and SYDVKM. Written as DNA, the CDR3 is TGTGCCAGCAGTTTAGGACTAGCGATCTACGAGCAGTACTTC. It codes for CASSLGLAIYEQYF. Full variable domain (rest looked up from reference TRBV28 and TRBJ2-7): DVKVTQSSRYLVKRTGEKVFLECVQDMDHENMFWYRQDPGLGLRLIYFSYDVKMKEKGDIPEGYSVSREKKERFSLILESASTNQTSMYLCASSLGLAIYEQYFGPGTRLTVT.

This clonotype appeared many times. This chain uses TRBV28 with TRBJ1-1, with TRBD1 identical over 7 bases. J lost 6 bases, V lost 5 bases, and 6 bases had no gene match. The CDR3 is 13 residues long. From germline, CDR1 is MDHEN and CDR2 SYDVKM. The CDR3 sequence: CASSPPGQPEAFF. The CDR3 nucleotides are TGTGCCAGCAGTCCACCGGGACAGCCTGAAGCTTTCTTT.

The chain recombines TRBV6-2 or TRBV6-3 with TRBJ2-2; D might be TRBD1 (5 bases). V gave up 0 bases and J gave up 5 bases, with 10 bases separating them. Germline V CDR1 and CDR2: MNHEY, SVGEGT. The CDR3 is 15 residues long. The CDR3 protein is CASSYSSGSTGELFF. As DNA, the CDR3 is TGTGCCAGCAGTTACTCCTCAGGGTCAACCGGGGAGCTGTTTTTT.

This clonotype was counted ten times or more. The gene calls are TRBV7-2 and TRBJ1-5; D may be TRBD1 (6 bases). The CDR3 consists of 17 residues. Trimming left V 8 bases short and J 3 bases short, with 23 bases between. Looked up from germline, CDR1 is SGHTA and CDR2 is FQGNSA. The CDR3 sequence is CASSLGPLTGTNQPQHF. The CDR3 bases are TGTGCCAGCTCCCTCGGCCCCCTTACAGGGACCAATCAGCCCCAGCATTTT.

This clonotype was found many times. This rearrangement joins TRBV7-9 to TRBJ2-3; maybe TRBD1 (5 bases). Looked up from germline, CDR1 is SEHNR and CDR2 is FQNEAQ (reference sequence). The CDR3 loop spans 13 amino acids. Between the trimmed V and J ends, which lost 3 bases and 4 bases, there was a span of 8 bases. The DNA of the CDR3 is TGTGCCAGCAGCTTTATAGGGGCAGATACGCAGTATTTT. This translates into CASSFIGADTQYF.

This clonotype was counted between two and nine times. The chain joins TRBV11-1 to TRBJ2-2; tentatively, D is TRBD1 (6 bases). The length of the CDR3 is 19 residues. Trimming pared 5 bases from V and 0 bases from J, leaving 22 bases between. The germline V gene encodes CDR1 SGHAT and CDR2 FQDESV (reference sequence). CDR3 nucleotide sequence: TGTGCCAGCAGCCGCGTTATAATCTTGCGGACAGCGAACACCGGGGAGCTGTTTTTT. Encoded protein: CASSRVIILRTANTGELFF.

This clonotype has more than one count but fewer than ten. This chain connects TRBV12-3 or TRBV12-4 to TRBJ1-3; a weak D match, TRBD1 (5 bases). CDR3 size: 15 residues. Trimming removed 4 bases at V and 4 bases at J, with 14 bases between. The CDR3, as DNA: TGTGCCAGCAGTTCCTTAGGACGGACAGGAAACACCATATATTTT. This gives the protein CASSSLGRTGNTIYF.

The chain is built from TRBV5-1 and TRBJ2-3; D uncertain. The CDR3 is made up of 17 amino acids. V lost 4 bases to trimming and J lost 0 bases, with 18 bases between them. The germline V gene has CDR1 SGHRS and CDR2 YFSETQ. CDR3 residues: CASSRAGRRASTDTQYF. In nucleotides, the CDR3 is TGCGCCAGCAGCAGGGCCGGTCGACGAGCTAGCACAGATACGCAGTATTTT.

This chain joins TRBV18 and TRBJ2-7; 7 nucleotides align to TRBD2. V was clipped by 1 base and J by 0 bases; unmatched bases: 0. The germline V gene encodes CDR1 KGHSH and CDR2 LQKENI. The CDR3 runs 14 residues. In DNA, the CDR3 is TGTGCCAGCTCACCACGCGGGGGCTCCTACGAGCAGTACTTC. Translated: CASSPRGGSYEQYF.

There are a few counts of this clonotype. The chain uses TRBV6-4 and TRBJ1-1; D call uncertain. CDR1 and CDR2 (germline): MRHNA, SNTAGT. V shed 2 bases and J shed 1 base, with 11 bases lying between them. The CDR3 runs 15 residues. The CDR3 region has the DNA TGTGCCAGCAGTGACAGTTCGTTAGGGAACACTGAAGCTTTCTTT. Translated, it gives CASSDSSLGNTEAFF.

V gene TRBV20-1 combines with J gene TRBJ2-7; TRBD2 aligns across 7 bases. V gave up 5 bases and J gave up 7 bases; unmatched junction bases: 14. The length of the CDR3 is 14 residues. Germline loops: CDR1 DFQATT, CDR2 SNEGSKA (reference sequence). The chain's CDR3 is CSAGGDGMSNEQYF. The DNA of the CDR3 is TGCAGTGCTGGGGGGGACGGAATGTCGAATGAGCAGTACTTC.

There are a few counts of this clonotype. The CDR3 loop reads CASRNYPNVGNEQFF. The CDR3 DNA is TGTGCCAGCAGGAACTACCCGAACGTTGGCAATGAGCAGTTCTTC. The rearrangement uses TRBV6-1 and TRBJ2-1; D is unclear. The CDR3 runs to 15 residues. Germline lookup yields CDR1 MNHNS and CDR2 SASEGT. The ends were cut back, 6 bases at V and 6 bases at J, with 18 bases in the middle.

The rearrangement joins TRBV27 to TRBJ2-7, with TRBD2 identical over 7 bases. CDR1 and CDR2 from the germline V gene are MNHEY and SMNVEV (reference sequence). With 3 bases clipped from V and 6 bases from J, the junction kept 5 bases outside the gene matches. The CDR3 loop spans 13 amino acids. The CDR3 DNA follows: TGTGCCAGCAGTTTGGGGGGGAGGTTCGAGCAGTACTTC. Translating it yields CASSLGGRFEQYF.

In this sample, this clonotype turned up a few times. The CDR3 loop is CASSLAQTEQFF. DNA of the CDR3: TGCGCCAGCAGCTTGGCACAAACTGAGCAGTTCTTC. This chain links TRBV5-1 with TRBJ2-1; D ambiguous. V was trimmed by 0 bases and J by 9 bases, leaving 7 bases between them. The CDR3 runs to 12 residues. The V gene's germline CDR1 is SGHRS and CDR2 YFSETQ. Looking up the rest from reference TRBV5-1 and TRBJ2-1 gives the full variable domain: KAGVTQTPRYLIKTRGQQVTLSCSPISGHRSVSWYQQTPGQGLQFLFEYFSETQRNKGNFPGRFSGRQFSNSRSEMNVSTLELGDSALYLCASSLAQTEQFFGPGTRLTVL.

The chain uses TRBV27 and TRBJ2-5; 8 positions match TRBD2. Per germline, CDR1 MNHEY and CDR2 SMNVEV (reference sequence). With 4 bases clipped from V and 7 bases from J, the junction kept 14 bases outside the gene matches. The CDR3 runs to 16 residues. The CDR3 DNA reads TGTGCCAGCAGTTCCGCAGCGGGAGCCCCCTTTGGGACCCAGTACTTC. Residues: CASSSAAGAPFGTQYF.

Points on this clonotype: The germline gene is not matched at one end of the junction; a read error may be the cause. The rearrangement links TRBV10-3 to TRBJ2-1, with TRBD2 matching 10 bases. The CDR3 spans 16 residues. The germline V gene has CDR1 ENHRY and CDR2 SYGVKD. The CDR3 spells CANSIAGGSTYNEQFF. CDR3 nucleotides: TGTGCCAACAGTATAGCGGGAGGTTCGACGTACAATGAGCAGTTCTTC.

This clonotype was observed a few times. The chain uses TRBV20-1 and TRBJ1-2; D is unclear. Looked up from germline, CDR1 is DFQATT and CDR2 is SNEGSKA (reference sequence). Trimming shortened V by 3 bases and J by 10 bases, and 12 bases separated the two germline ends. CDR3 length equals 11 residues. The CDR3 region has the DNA TGCAGTGCTAGTTACCTTGACTACTACACCTTC. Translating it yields CSASYLDYYTF.

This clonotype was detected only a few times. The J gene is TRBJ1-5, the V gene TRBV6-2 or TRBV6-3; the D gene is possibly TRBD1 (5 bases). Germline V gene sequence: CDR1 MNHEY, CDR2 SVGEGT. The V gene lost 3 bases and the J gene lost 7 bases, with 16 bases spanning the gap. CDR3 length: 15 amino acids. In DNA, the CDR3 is TGTGCCAGCAGTTATTTAGGACAACCGGGACAGCCCCAGCATTTT. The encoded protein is CASSYLGQPGQPQHF.

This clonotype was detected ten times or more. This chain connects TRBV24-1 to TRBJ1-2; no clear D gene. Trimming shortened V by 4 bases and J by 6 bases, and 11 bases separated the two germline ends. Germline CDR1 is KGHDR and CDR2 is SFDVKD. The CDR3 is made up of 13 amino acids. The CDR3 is CATSEGGRNGYTF. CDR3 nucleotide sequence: TGTGCCACCAGTGAAGGTGGGAGAAATGGCTACACCTTC.

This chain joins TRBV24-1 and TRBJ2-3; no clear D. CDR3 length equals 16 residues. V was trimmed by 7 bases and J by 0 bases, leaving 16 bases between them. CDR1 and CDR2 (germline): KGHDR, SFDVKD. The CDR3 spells CATRRVPFPSTDTQYF. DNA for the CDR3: TGTGCCACCAGAAGGGTCCCTTTTCCTAGCACAGATACGCAGTATTTT.

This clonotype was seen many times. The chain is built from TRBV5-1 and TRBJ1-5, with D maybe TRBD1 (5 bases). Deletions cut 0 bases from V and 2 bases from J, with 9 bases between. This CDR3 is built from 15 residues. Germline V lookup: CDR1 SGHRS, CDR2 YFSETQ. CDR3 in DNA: TGCGCCAGCAGCTTGGCCGGGGACGGCAATCAGCCCCAGCATTTT. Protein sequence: CASSLAGDGNQPQHF.

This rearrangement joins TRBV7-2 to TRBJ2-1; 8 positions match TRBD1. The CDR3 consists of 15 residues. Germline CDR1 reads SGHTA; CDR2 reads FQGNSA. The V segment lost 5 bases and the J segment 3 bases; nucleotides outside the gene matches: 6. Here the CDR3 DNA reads TGTGCCAGCAGCAACCGGGACAGGATCTACAATGAGCAGTTCTTC. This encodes CASSNRDRIYNEQFF.

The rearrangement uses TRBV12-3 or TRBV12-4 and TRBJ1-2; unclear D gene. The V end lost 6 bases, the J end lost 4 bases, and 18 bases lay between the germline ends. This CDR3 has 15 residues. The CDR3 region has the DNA TGTGCCAGCAGCCTCACCAGGCCGATTCCCTATGGCTACACCTTC. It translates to CASSLTRPIPYGYTF.